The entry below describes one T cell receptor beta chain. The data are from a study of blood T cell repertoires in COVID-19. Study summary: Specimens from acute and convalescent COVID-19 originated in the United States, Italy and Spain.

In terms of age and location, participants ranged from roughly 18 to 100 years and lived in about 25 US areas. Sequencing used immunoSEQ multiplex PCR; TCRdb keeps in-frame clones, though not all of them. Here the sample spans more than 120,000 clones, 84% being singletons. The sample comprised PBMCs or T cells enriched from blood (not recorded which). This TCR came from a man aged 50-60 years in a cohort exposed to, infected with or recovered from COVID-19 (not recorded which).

The CDR3 nucleotides read TGTGCCAGCAACGGACAGGGAAACACTGAAGCTTTCTTT. Protein: CASNGQGNTEAFF. The rearrangement uses TRBV19 and TRBJ1-1; 8 positions match TRBD1. V trimming: 9 bases; J trimming: 2 bases; junction bases outside the gene matches: 5. The CDR3 is made up of 13 amino acids. The germline gives CDR1 LNHDA, CDR2 SQIVND (reference sequence).